The clone carrying this T cell receptor (beta chain) was found a few times. The antigen is undetermined. This sample was included in a study of beta chain features in type 1 diabetes. Study-level results: Healthy donors had naive, central memory and Treg TCRB repertoires that appeared less similar than those seen among patients. Shorter TCRB CDR3s, moderately but significantly so, marked every one of the four CD4+ subsets in Type 1 diabetes patients. Over-representation of high TCR-expressing cells was a possible consequence of cDNA sequencing.

The entirety of the isolated RNA underwent reverse transcription, so expressed TCRB transcripts were sequenced. Using immunoSEQ multiplex PCR, the repertoire was profiled, and TCRdb retains in-frame clones only, with some absent. The sample carries 130,000 or so clones, roughly 10% recorded once. This CDR3 contains 15 residues. The trim removed 2 bases at V and 6 bases at J, leaving 7 bases unmatched. CDR1 SEHNR and CDR2 FQNEAQ come from the germline V gene (reference sequence). V and J are TRBV7-9 and TRBJ2-1, with TRBD2 identical over 7 bases. The sample consisted of central memory CD4+ T cells from blood. This receptor was identified in a man in his thirties or forties with type 1 diabetes. The CDR3 sequence is CASSLTSAARNEQFF. CDR3 bases: TGTGCCAGCAGCTTAACTAGCGCGGCTCGCAATGAGCAGTTCTTC.